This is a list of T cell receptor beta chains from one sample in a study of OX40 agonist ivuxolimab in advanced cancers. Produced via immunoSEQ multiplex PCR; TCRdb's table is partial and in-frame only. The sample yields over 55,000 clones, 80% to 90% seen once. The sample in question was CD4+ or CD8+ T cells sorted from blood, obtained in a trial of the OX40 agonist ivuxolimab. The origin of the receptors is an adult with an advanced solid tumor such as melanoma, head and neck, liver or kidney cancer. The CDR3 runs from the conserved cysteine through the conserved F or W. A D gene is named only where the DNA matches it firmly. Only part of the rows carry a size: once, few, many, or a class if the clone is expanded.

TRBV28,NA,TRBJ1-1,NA,CASSEDRAAFF,TGTGCCAGCAGTGAGGACCGGGCCGCTTTCTTT
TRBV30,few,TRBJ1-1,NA,CAWSVLYEGTEAFF,TGTGCCTGGAGTGTACTTTATGAGGGCACTGAAGCTTTCTTT
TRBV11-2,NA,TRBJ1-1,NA,CASSLIQVRPEAFF,TGTGCCAGCAGCCTAATCCAGGTCAGACCTGAAGCTTTCTTT
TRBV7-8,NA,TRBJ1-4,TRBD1,CASSKRDSEKLFF,TGTGCCAGCAGCAAGAGGGACAGCGAAAAACTGTTTTTT
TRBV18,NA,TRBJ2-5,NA,CASSSQGSQETQYF,TGTGCCAGCTCATCTCAGGGAAGTCAAGAGACCCAGTACTTC
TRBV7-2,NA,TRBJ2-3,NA,CASSLEASLTDTQYF,TGTGCCAGCAGCTTAGAAGCCAGTCTCACAGATACGCAGTATTTT
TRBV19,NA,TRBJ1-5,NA,CASIRKQGSQPQHF,TGTGCCAGTATCCGGAAACAGGGAAGTCAGCCCCAGCATTTT
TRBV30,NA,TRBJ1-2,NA,CAWSATVSEVYGYTF,TGTGCCTGGAGTGCGACAGTCAGTGAGGTCTATGGCTACACCTTC
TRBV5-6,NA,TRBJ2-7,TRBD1,CASSLPGQGVYEQYF,TGTGCCAGCAGCTTGCCGGGACAGGGGGTTTACGAGCAGTACTTC
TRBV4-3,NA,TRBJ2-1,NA,CASSQVGPGPSSYNEQFF,TGCGCCAGCAGCCAAGTAGGTCCGGGTCCGAGCTCCTACAATGAGCAGTTCTTC
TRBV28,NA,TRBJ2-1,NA,CASSPGQLNEQFF,TGTGCCAGCAGCCCTGGACAACTCAATGAGCAGTTCTTC
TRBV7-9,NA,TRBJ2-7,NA,CASSPSLGYEQYF,TGTGCCAGCAGCCCCTCCTTAGGCTACGAGCAGTACTTC
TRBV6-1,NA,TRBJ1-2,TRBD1,CASSKRDRRVYGYTF,TGTGCCAGCAGCAAACGGGACAGGCGGGTTTATGGCTACACCTTC
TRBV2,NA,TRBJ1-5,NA,CASSIGQPQHF,TGTGCCAGCAGTATTGGTCAGCCCCAGCATTTT
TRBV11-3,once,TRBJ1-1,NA,CASSSLGSRNTEAFF,TGTGCCAGCAGCTCCCTCGGCTCCCGCAACACTGAAGCTTTCTTT
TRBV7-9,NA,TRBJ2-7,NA,CASSKTLGRNEQYF,TGTGCCAGCAGCAAAACCCTCGGCAGAAACGAGCAGTACTTC
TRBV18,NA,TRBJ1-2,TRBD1,CASSPRRTGVDYGYTF,TGTGCCAGCTCACCTCGAAGGACAGGGGTAGACTATGGCTACACCTTC